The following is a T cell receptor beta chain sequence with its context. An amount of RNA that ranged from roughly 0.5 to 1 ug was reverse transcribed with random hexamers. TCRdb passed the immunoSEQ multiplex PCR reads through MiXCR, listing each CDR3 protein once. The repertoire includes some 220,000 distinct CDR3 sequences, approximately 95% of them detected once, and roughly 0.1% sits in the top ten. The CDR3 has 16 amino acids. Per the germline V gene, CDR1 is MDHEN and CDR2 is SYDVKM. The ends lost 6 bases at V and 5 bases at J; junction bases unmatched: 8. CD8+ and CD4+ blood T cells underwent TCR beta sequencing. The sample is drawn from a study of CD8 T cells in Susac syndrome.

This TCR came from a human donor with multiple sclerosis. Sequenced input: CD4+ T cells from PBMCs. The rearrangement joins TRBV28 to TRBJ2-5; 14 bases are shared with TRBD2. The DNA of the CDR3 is TGTGCCAGCAGCCCGGGGGGACTAGCGGGAGTGGAGACCCAGTACTTC. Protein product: CASSPGGLAGVETQYF.